The next 20 T cell receptor beta chains were all read from a single sample in a study of cytomegalovirus exposure and HLA in healthy donors. It was with 60 Vbeta and 13 Jbeta primers that the PCR ran. TCRdb keeps only in-frame clones here, not all; method: immunoSEQ multiplex PCR. The repertoire holds 90,000 to 130,000 clones, with under 85% as singletons. The specimen was PBMCs. These receptors all stem from a man aged 25 to 45 in good health and CMV-seropositive.

The table lists this clone with a count of one. V is TRBV19 and J is TRBJ1-5; unclear D gene. The germline V gene encodes CDR1 LNHDA and CDR2 SQIVND (reference sequence). This CDR3 has 17 amino acids. With 8 bases removed from V and 1 base from J, the gap between germline ends came to 21 bases. CDR3 DNA: TGTGCCAGTCGATGGGGAGGGTGGGAGAGGAGCAATCAGCCCCAGCATTTT. Its protein is CASRWGGWERSNQPQHF.

Of note for this clone: The junction departs from the called germline gene at one end, perhaps through a read error. V usage is TRBV5-1 and J usage is TRBJ1-1; no definite D call. Per germline, CDR1 SGHRS and CDR2 YFSETQ. The CDR3 length is 13 residues. This CDR3 reads CASSFWPRAEAFF. The CDR3 DNA sequence: TGTGCCAGCAGCTTCTGGCCTCGGGCTGAAGCTTTCTTT. Looking up the rest from reference TRBV5-1 and TRBJ1-1 gives the full variable domain: KAGVTQTPRYLIKTRGQQVTLSCSPISGHRSVSWYQQTPGQGLQFLFEYFSETQRNKGNFPGRFSGRQFSNSRSEMNVSTLELGDSALYLCASSFWPRAEAFFGQGTRLTVV.

As to this clone: The junction departs from germline at one end; a sequencing error may be responsible. CDR3 bases: TGTTCCAGCAGCTTAGTGGGAGTACCTGGGCCCTATAATTCACCCCTCCACTTT. Its translation is CSSSLVGVPGPYNSPLHF. This chain links TRBV7-9 with TRBJ1-6; D gene unclear. The germline V gene has CDR1 SEHNR and CDR2 FQNEAQ (reference sequence). The CDR3 has 18 amino acids. Variable domain in full (rest from reference TRBV7-9 and TRBJ1-6): DTGVSQNPRHKITKRGQNVTFRCDPISEHNRLYWYRQTLGQGPEFLTYFQNEAQLEKSRLLSDRFSAERPKGSFSTLEIQRTEQGDSAMYLCSSSLVGVPGPYNSPLHFGNGTRLTVT.

The chain is built from TRBV27 and TRBJ2-1; weak D call: TRBD1 (5 bases). The germline V gene encodes CDR1 MNHEY and CDR2 SMNVEV (reference sequence). V dropped 2 bases and J dropped 11 bases, with 7 bases sitting between them. This CDR3 is 11 amino acids long. The CDR3 region has the DNA TGTGCCAGCAGTTTAGGGGCGAAGCAGTTCTTC. Translated, it gives CASSLGAKQFF.

The rearrangement joins TRBV7-2 to TRBJ2-1, with TRBD2 identical over 9 bases. Unmatched junction bases numbered 9, after V lost 6 bases and J lost 9 bases. Germline V gives CDR1 SGHTA, CDR2 FQGNSA. This CDR3 region has 14 residues. The CDR3, as DNA: TGTGCCAGCAGTCCGGGACTAGCTCCAAGTGAGCAGTTCTTC. As protein: CASSPGLAPSEQFF.

V is TRBV2 and J is TRBJ2-1; TRBD2 matches at 12 bases. V lost 9 bases and J lost 7; bases outside the gene matches: 10. There are 15 residues in the CDR3. Germline V CDR1 and CDR2: SNHLY, FYNNEI. CDR3 protein: CASKPGLAGVNEQFF. For the CDR3, the DNA is TGTGCCAGTAAGCCGGGACTAGCGGGCGTGAATGAGCAGTTCTTC.

This clone came up once. The V and J genes are TRBV28 and TRBJ1-2; D uncertain. This CDR3 is 15 amino acids long. Germline V gene lookup returns CDR1 MDHEN and CDR2 SYDVKM. The germline V and J ends were trimmed by 2 bases and 2 bases, with 12 bases remaining between them. In DNA, the CDR3 is TGTGCCAGCAGTTTACGGGGAGCGGAAAACTATGGCTACACCTTC. Encoded protein: CASSLRGAENYGYTF.

This chain uses TRBV2 with TRBJ1-1; TRBD1 matches at 9 bases. This CDR3 is 12 amino acids long. V trimming: 5 bases; J trimming: 7 bases; junction bases outside the gene matches: 2. Germline CDR1 and CDR2: SNHLY and FYNNEI. The CDR3 region has the DNA TGTGCCAGCAGTCGGGACAGGGATGAAGCTTTCTTT. Residues: CASSRDRDEAFF. Complete variable domain (other parts from reference TRBV2 and TRBJ1-1): EPEVTQTPSHQVTQMGQEVILRCVPISNHLYFYWYRQILGQKVEFLVSFYNNEISEKSEIFDDQFSVERPDGSNFTLKIRSTKLEDSAMYFCASSRDRDEAFFGQGTRLTVV.

This chain uses TRBV19 with TRBJ1-1, with D unresolved. The germline gives CDR1 LNHDA, CDR2 SQIVND (reference sequence). V gave up 3 bases and J gave up 5 bases, with 7 bases separating them. The CDR3 extends over 12 amino acids. The CDR3 loop is CASSIPGTEAFF. CDR3 DNA sequence: TGTGCCAGTAGTATTCCCGGTACTGAAGCTTTCTTT.

The chain carries TRBV10-1 and TRBJ1-2; D perhaps matches TRBD1 (5 bases). The germline V and J ends were trimmed by 3 bases and 1 base, with 9 bases remaining between them. The CDR3 contains 14 residues. The germline gives CDR1 WNHNN, CDR2 SYGVQD (reference sequence). CDR3 protein: CASSEGDINYGYTF. In nucleotides, the CDR3 is TGCGCCAGCAGTGAAGGGGATATTAACTATGGCTACACCTTC.

V and J are TRBV29-1 and TRBJ1-3; tentatively, D is TRBD1 (5 bases). The ends were cut back, 6 bases at V and 0 bases at J, with 18 bases in the middle. This CDR3 region has 16 residues. Germline V gene lookup returns CDR1 SQVTM and CDR2 ANQGSEA. This chain's CDR3 is CSVQGYSGNSGNTIYF. CDR3 in DNA: TGCAGCGTCCAGGGCTATTCAGGGAACTCTGGAAACACCATATATTTT.

CDR3 region: CASSWGTENTGELFF. CDR3 in DNA: TGTGCCAGCAGCTGGGGGACAGAGAACACCGGGGAGCTGTTTTTT. This chain links TRBV5-6 with TRBJ2-2; 7 bases match TRBD1. V lost 3 bases, J lost 1 base, and 3 bases stayed unmatched. Germline V gives CDR1 SGHDT, CDR2 YYEEEE. The length of the CDR3 is 15 residues.

The V and J genes are TRBV5-1 and TRBJ1-3; 7 nucleotides line up with TRBD1. Germline lookup yields CDR1 SGHRS and CDR2 YFSETQ. The CDR3 is 15 amino acids. V was pared by 4 bases and J by 0 bases, with 4 bases of the junction left unmatched. The chain's CDR3 is CASSLDRSSGNTIYF. CDR3 nucleotides: TGCGCCAGCAGCCTGGACAGGAGCTCTGGAAACACCATATATTTT. The whole variable domain, remainder taken from reference TRBV5-1 and TRBJ1-3, is KAGVTQTPRYLIKTRGQQVTLSCSPISGHRSVSWYQQTPGQGLQFLFEYFSETQRNKGNFPGRFSGRQFSNSRSEMNVSTLELGDSALYLCASSLDRSSGNTIYFGEGSWLTVV.

This clone was seen only once. The CDR3 sequence is CASKSYGVSYTF. DNA of the CDR3: TGTGCCAGCAAGTCTTACGGGGTTTCCTACACCTTC. The J gene is TRBJ1-2, the V gene TRBV7-2; D call uncertain. Germline-derived CDR1 and CDR2 are SGHTA and FQGNSA. V was cut by 7 bases and J by 10 bases, with 16 bases left in between. The CDR3 spans 12 residues.

The chain combines TRBV5-6 with TRBJ2-4, with D possibly TRBD2 on 7 matching bases. CDR1 SGHDT and CDR2 YYEEEE come from the germline V gene. This CDR3 is built from 17 residues. V gave up 4 bases and J gave up 9 bases, with 26 bases separating them. The CDR3 spells CASSDPREGVATGIQYF. DNA of the CDR3: TGTGCCAGCAGCGATCCGAGGGAGGGGGTGGCTACGGGCATTCAGTACTTC. Drawing the rest from reference TRBV5-6 and TRBJ2-4, the complete variable domain is DAGVTQSPTHLIKTRGQQVTLRCSPKSGHDTVSWYQQALGQGPQFIFQYYEEEERQRGNFPDRFSGHQFPNYSSELNVNALLLGDSALYLCASSDPREGVATGIQYFGAGTRLSVL.

This chain joins TRBV28 and TRBJ1-1; D perhaps matches TRBD1 (6 bases). CDR3 size: 13 residues. V shed 6 bases and J shed 4 bases, with 12 bases lying between them. Germline CDR1 MDHEN, CDR2 SYDVKM. In nucleotides, the CDR3 is TGTGCCAGCAGCCAGGGGTTGAGCACTGAAGCTTTCTTT. This translates into CASSQGLSTEAFF.

This clone was detected once. The rearrangement links TRBV5-4 to TRBJ1-6; 9 bases line up with TRBD1. Germline V lookup: CDR1 SGHNT, CDR2 YYREEE (reference sequence). The CDR3 sequence is 13 residues long. Trimming took 4 bases from V and 16 from J; bases not matched to a gene: 9. The CDR3 sequence: CASSGGQGETLHF. The CDR3 DNA follows: TGTGCCAGCAGCGGGGGACAGGGCGAAACTCTCCACTTT. Complete variable domain (other parts from reference TRBV5-4 and TRBJ1-6): ETGVTQSPTHLIKTRGQQVTLRCSSQSGHNTVSWYQQALGQGPQFIFQYYREEENGRGNFPPRFSGLQFPNYSSELNVNALELDDSALYLCASSGGQGETLHFGNGTRLTVT.

Note on this clone: One junction end does not reproduce the germline sequence, and a read error may be involved. Other nucleotide sequences in the sample specify the same CDR3. DNA for the CDR3: TGTGCCAGCAGCCTCGCCGGACAGGGCTACACAGATACGCAATATTTT. This gives the protein CASSLAGQGYTDTQYF. V is TRBV13 and J is TRBJ2-3; TRBD1 agrees at 8 bases. The germline V gene has CDR1 PRHDT and CDR2 FYEKMQ (reference sequence). The CDR3 is 16 amino acids. Using reference TRBV13 and TRBJ2-3 for the parts outside the CDR3, the full variable domain is AAGVIQSPRHLIKEKRETATLKCYPIPRHDTVYWYQQGPGQDPQFLISFYEKMQSDKGSIPDRFSAQQFSDYHSELNMSSLELGDSALYFCASSLAGQGYTDTQYFGPGTRLTVL.

V is TRBV5-1 and J is TRBJ2-3; 12 bases map to TRBD2. From germline, CDR1 is SGHRS and CDR2 YFSETQ. The junction had 0 bases not matched to a gene; V was cut back by 0 bases and J by 4 bases. CDR3 length equals 15 residues. The CDR3 sequence: CASSLGLAGADTQYF. In nucleotides, the CDR3 is TGCGCCAGCAGCTTGGGACTAGCGGGGGCAGATACGCAGTATTTT.

This clone was observed once. The chain has TRBV2 and TRBJ2-5; 7 nucleotides match TRBD1. Germline V CDR1 and CDR2: SNHLY, FYNNEI. The length of the CDR3 is 14 residues. The ends lost 3 bases at V and 2 bases at J; junction bases unmatched: 3. The CDR3 DNA follows: TGTGCCAGCAGTGATAGGGGACAGCAAGAGACCCAGTACTTC. Encoded protein: CASSDRGQQETQYF.